This is a list of T cell receptor beta chains from one sample in a study of T cells after yellow fever vaccination. TCRdb re-derived calls from the 5' RACE reads in MiXCR, one entry per CDR3 protein. This table has some 80,000 distinct CDR3 sequences, roughly 14% appearing once. Material: CD8+ T cells not binding an NS4B(214-222) dextramer, sorted from PBMCs, obtained more than 20 days after the first yellow fever vaccination. These receptors originate from a man aged 18 to 29 who received the YFV17D yellow fever vaccine. The CDR3 runs from the conserved cysteine through the conserved F or W. Each record gives: clone size, J gene, V gene, CDR3 length, D gene, CDR3 DNA, CDR3 protein. The D gene is left open where the match is weak. Size tells how often a clone was seen (once, few, many) or the class of an expanded clone, and some rows leave it out.

clone size: NA
J gene: TRBJ1-6
V gene: TRBV20-1
CDR3 length: 16
D gene: TRBD1
CDR3 DNA: TGCAGTGCTCGGGACAGGGAGAGCTCCTATAATTCACCCCTCCACTTT
CDR3 protein: CSARDRESSYNSPLHF

clone size: few
J gene: TRBJ2-1
V gene: TRBV6-5
CDR3 length: 14
D gene: NA
CDR3 DNA: TGTGCCAGCAGTTACTCGAACAGCTACAATGAGCAGTTCTTC
CDR3 protein: CASSYSNSYNEQFF

clone size: NA
J gene: TRBJ1-4
V gene: TRBV6-5
CDR3 length: 14
D gene: NA
CDR3 DNA: TGTGCCAGCAGTTACTCTCAGGGTAATGAAAAACTGTTTTTT
CDR3 protein: CASSYSQGNEKLFF

clone size: many
J gene: TRBJ1-1
V gene: TRBV12-3/TRBV12-4
CDR3 length: 15
D gene: TRBD1
CDR3 DNA: TGTGCCAGCAGTTGGGGGACAGGGGCGGACACTGAAGCTTTCTTT
CDR3 protein: CASSWGTGADTEAFF

clone size: NA
J gene: TRBJ2-3
V gene: TRBV10-3
CDR3 length: 14
D gene: TRBD2
CDR3 DNA: TGTGCCATCAGTGACGGGGGGAGTGCAGATACGCAGTATTTT
CDR3 protein: CAISDGGSADTQYF

clone size: once
J gene: TRBJ1-1
V gene: TRBV5-4
CDR3 length: 14
D gene: NA
CDR3 DNA: TGTGCCAGCAGCTTTGGGGTAGTAAACACTGAAGCTTTCTTT
CDR3 protein: CASSFGVVNTEAFF

clone size: NA
J gene: TRBJ2-3
V gene: TRBV5-1
CDR3 length: 16
D gene: TRBD2
CDR3 DNA: TGCGCCAGCAGCTGGGGACTAGCGGGAGACACAGATACGCAGTATTTT
CDR3 protein: CASSWGLAGDTDTQYF

clone size: few
J gene: TRBJ1-3
V gene: TRBV18
CDR3 length: 17
D gene: NA
CDR3 DNA: TGTGCCAGCTCACCACCTTACGGGACGGCGTTAAGAAACACCATATATTTT
CDR3 protein: CASSPPYGTALRNTIYF

clone size: NA
J gene: TRBJ1-5
V gene: TRBV6-2/TRBV6-3
CDR3 length: 14
D gene: NA
CDR3 DNA: TGTGCCAGCAGTTACGATCAGGGCAATCAGCCCCAGCATTTT
CDR3 protein: CASSYDQGNQPQHF

clone size: NA
J gene: TRBJ2-5
V gene: TRBV5-1
CDR3 length: 16
D gene: NA
CDR3 DNA: TGCGCCAGCAGCTTGGTCGAGGGGCTTTTTGCGGAGACCCAGTACTTC
CDR3 protein: CASSLVEGLFAETQYF

clone size: NA
J gene: TRBJ2-7
V gene: TRBV15
CDR3 length: 14
D gene: NA
CDR3 DNA: TGTGCCACCAGCGGCCTGGACGAGTCCTACGAGCAGTACTTC
CDR3 protein: CATSGLDESYEQYF

clone size: few
J gene: TRBJ1-2
V gene: TRBV15
CDR3 length: 16
D gene: TRBD1
CDR3 DNA: TGTGCCACCAGCAGACCTAGAACGACAGGGGGCAATGGCTACACCTTC
CDR3 protein: CATSRPRTTGGNGYTF

clone size: many
J gene: TRBJ2-7
V gene: TRBV4-1
CDR3 length: 16
D gene: TRBD1
CDR3 DNA: TGCGCCAGCAGCCACGACCCGGGACAGGGGACCTACGAGCAGTACTTC
CDR3 protein: CASSHDPGQGTYEQYF

clone size: NA
J gene: TRBJ2-5
V gene: TRBV30
CDR3 length: 15
D gene: NA
CDR3 DNA: TGTGCCTGGAGTGTTCCGGGACACTACCAAGAGACCCAGTACTTC
CDR3 protein: CAWSVPGHYQETQYF